Following are 11 T cell receptor beta chains from one sample sequenced in a study of blood T cell repertoires in COVID-19. Here immunoSEQ multiplex PCR was the method, and the copy in TCRdb shows in-frame clones only, minus some. The table includes approximately 130,000 clones, roughly 80% detected once. What was sequenced was PBMCs or T cells enriched from blood (not recorded which). The receptors stem from a man aged 30-40 years who had recovered from COVID-19.

The chain employs TRBV3-1 (or the pseudogene TRBV3-2) and TRBJ2-2; D is uncertain. The CDR3 consists of 15 residues. The germline V gene has CDR1 LGHDT and CDR2 YNNKEL (reference sequence). The V gene lost 1 base and the J gene lost 0 bases, with 6 bases spanning the gap. The CDR3 sequence is CASSQVRANTGELFF. CDR3 nucleotides: TGTGCCAGCAGCCAAGTCCGAGCGAACACCGGGGAGCTGTTTTTT.

The rearrangement uses TRBV18 and TRBJ2-1; 7 positions match TRBD1. This CDR3 region has 16 residues. J was trimmed by 5 bases and V by 3 bases; bases with no gene match: 10. Germline loops: CDR1 KGHSH, CDR2 LQKENI. This CDR3 reads CASSPWRQGPNNEQFF. In DNA form, the CDR3 reads TGTGCCAGCTCACCGTGGAGACAGGGCCCTAACAATGAGCAGTTCTTC. Combining the CDR3 with reference TRBV18 and TRBJ2-1 gives the whole variable domain NAGVMQNPRHLVRRRGQEARLRCSPMKGHSHVYWYRQLPEEGLKFMVYLQKENIIDESGMPKERFSAEFPKEGPSILRIQQVVRGDSAAYFCASSPWRQGPNNEQFFGPGTRLTVL.

This chain links TRBV7-9 with TRBJ2-5; 8 bases align to TRBD1. Germline V gene lookup returns CDR1 SEHNR and CDR2 FQNEAQ (reference sequence). After removal of 8 bases from V and 5 bases from J, the junction contained 16 bases not matched to a gene. The CDR3 is made up of 16 amino acids. The CDR3 sequence is CASSPVDRVVWETQYF. CDR3 nucleotides: TGTGCCAGCTCCCCCGTGGACAGGGTGGTTTGGGAGACCCAGTACTTC. Full variable domain (outside the CDR3, taken from reference TRBV7-9 and TRBJ2-5): DTGVSQNPRHKITKRGQNVTFRCDPISEHNRLYWYRQTLGQGPEFLTYFQNEAQLEKSRLLSDRFSAERPKGSFSTLEIQRTEQGDSAMYLCASSPVDRVVWETQYFGPGTRLLVL.

The chain employs TRBV19 and TRBJ2-5; TRBD2 matches 11 bases. The CDR3 consists of 15 residues. The junction had 2 bases not matched to a gene; V was cut back by 1 base and J by 4 bases. CDR1 and CDR2 from the germline V gene are LNHDA and SQIVND (reference sequence). Here the CDR3 reads CASSIVTSGGETQYF. CDR3 nucleotides: TGTGCCAGTAGTATAGTCACTAGCGGGGGAGAGACCCAGTACTTC.

CDR3 loop: CASIQDRGSASYNSPLHF. As DNA, the CDR3 is TGTGCCAGCATCCAGGACAGGGGGAGTGCGTCCTATAATTCACCCCTCCACTTT. The chain combines TRBV7-9 with TRBJ1-6; 10 bases match TRBD1. This CDR3 comprises 18 residues. Germline assignment: CDR1 SEHNR and CDR2 FQNEAQ (reference sequence). V was clipped by 7 bases and J by 1 base; unmatched bases: 10. The full variable domain, in which reference TRBV7-9 and TRBJ1-6 provide the parts outside the CDR3, is DTGVSQNPRHKITKRGQNVTFRCDPISEHNRLYWYRQTLGQGPEFLTYFQNEAQLEKSRLLSDRFSAERPKGSFSTLEIQRTEQGDSAMYLCASIQDRGSASYNSPLHFGNGTRLTVT.

This rearrangement joins TRBV10-2 to TRBJ2-7; D remains ambiguous. Trimming removed 3 bases at V and 3 bases at J, with 21 bases between. Germline CDR1 is WSHSY and CDR2 is SAAADI. The CDR3 runs to 17 residues. The CDR3 here is CASSEFRGGPTNYEQYV. CDR3 nucleotides: TGCGCCAGCAGTGAATTTAGAGGCGGTCCGACCAACTACGAGCAGTACGTC.

The chain employs TRBV7-6 and TRBJ1-6, with D uncertain. The CDR3 loop spans 15 amino acids. Trimming pared 4 bases from V and 6 bases from J, leaving 13 bases between. Germline values: CDR1 SGHVS, CDR2 FNYEAQ. CDR3 region: CASSSRPAVNSPLHF. As DNA, the CDR3 is TGTGCCAGCAGCTCACGGCCAGCGGTTAATTCACCCCTCCACTTT.

The chain couples TRBV10-3 to TRBJ1-3; D gene ambiguous. V lost 7 bases and J lost 3, with 4 bases in between. This CDR3 is 11 amino acids long. Germline CDR1 reads ENHRY; CDR2 reads SYGVKD. CDR3 bases: TGTGCCATCACAAATGGAAACACCATATATTTT. Amino acids: CAITNGNTIYF.

The V gene is TRBV6-4, the J gene TRBJ1-2; 10 bases match TRBD1. V lost 6 bases, J lost 8 bases, and 6 bases stayed unmatched. The CDR3 consists of 13 residues. Germline lookup yields CDR1 MRHNA and CDR2 SNTAGT. The CDR3 loop is CASSGDRGQGYTF. The CDR3, as DNA: TGTGCCAGCAGCGGAGACAGGGGGCAAGGCTACACCTTC.

J is TRBJ1-3 and V is TRBV6-5; 8 nucleotides align to TRBD1. The CDR3 runs 15 residues. CDR1 is MNHEY, CDR2 SVGAGI, per germline. J lost 2 bases, V lost 5 bases, and 5 bases had no gene match. The CDR3 reads CASSPPGGPGNTIYF. The CDR3 DNA is TGTGCCAGCAGTCCCCCAGGGGGCCCTGGAAACACCATATATTTT.

The chain recombines TRBV6-5 with TRBJ2-2, with TRBD1 as a possible D gene (5 bases). Trimming pared 2 bases from V and 0 bases from J, leaving 10 bases between. The CDR3 has 16 amino acids. Germline values: CDR1 MNHEY, CDR2 SVGAGI. The DNA for the CDR3 is TGTGCCAGCAGTTACGTCTGGGGCCCGAACACCGGGGAGCTGTTTTTT. The encoded protein is CASSYVWGPNTGELFF.